This T cell receptor beta chain was recovered during a study of OX40 agonist ivuxolimab in advanced cancers. The assay was immunoSEQ multiplex PCR, and TCRdb's table has in-frame clones only and misses some. The sample has 30,000 to 40,000 clones; roughly 80% are singletons. CDR1 is SGHNT, CDR2 YYREEE, per germline (reference sequence). CDR3 length equals 16 residues. V was cut by 4 bases and J by 2 bases, with 18 bases left in between. This receptor was obtained from an adult with an advanced solid tumor such as melanoma, head and neck, liver or kidney cancer. The sequenced sample was CD4+ or CD8+ T cells sorted from blood, obtained in a trial of the OX40 agonist ivuxolimab. This chain connects TRBV5-4 to TRBJ1-1; possibly TRBD1 for D (5 bases). The CDR3 DNA reads as TGTGCCAGCAGCCTCGGGACCCCTCAATTCAACACTGAAGCTTTCTTT. Its protein product is CASSLGTPQFNTEAFF.